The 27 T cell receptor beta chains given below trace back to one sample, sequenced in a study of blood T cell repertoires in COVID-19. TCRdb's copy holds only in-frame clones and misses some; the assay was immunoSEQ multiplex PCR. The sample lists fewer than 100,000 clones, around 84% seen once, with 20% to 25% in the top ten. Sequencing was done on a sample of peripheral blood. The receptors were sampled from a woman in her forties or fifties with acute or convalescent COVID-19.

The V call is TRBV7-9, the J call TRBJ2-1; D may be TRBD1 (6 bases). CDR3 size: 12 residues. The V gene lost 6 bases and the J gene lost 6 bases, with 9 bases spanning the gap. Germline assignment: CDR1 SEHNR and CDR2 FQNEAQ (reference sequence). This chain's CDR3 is CASRGGPNEQFF. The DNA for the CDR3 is TGTGCCAGCAGAGGGGGTCCCAATGAGCAGTTCTTC.

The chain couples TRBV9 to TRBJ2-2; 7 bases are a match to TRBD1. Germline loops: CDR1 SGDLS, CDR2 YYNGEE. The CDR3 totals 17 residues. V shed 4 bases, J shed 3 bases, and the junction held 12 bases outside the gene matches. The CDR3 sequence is CASSLKGASSDTGELFF. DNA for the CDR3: TGTGCCAGCAGCCTCAAGGGGGCTAGCTCCGACACCGGGGAGCTGTTTTTT.

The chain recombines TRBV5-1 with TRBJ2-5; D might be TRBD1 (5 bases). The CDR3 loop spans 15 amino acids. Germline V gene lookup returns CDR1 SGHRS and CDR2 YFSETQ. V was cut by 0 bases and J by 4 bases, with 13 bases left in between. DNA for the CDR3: TGCGCCAGCAGCTTGGGTGGGCAGGGCGGAGAGACCCAGTACTTC. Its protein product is CASSLGGQGGETQYF.

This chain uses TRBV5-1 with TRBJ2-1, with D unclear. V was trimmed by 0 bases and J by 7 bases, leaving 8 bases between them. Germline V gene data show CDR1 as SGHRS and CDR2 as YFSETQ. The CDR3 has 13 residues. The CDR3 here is CASSLVSINEQFF. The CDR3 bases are TGCGCCAGCAGCTTGGTTTCTATTAATGAGCAGTTCTTC.

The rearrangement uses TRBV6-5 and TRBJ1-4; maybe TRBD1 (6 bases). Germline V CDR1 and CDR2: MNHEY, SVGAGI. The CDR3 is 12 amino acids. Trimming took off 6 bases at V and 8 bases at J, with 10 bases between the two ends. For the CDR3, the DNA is TGTGCCAGCAGATTGACAGGAGAAAAACTGTTTTTT. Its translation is CASRLTGEKLFF.

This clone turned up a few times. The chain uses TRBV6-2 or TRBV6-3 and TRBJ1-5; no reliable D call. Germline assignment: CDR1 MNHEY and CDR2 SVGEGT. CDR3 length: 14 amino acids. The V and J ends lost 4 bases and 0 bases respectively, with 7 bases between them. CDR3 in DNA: TGTGCCAGCAGTTCCGACATTAGCAATCAGCCCCAGCATTTT. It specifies CASSSDISNQPQHF.

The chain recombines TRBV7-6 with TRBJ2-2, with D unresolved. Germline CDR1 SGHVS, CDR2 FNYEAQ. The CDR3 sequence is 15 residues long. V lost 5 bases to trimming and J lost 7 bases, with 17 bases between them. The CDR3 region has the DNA TGTGCCAGCAGCCCGTCTCGTAGTGGCGGCGGGGAGCTGTTTTTT. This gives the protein CASSPSRSGGGELFF.

CDR3 loop: CASSPRNEQFF. In DNA form, the CDR3 reads TGTGCCAGCAGTCCGCGTAATGAGCAGTTCTTC. This chain connects TRBV12-3 or TRBV12-4 to TRBJ2-1; D is uncertain. Trimming cost V 5 bases and J 7 bases, with 6 bases left between them. The CDR3 sequence is 11 residues long.

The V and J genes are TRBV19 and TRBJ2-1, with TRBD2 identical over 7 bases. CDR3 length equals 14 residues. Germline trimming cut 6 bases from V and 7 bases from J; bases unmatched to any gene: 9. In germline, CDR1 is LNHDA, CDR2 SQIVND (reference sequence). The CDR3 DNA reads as TGTGCCAGTAGAACTGCGGGAGTTCGGAATGAGCAGTTCTTC. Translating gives CASRTAGVRNEQFF.

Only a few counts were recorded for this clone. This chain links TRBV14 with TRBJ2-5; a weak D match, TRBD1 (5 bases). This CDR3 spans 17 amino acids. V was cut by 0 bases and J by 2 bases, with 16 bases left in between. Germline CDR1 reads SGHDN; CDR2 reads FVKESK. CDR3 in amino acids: CASSQDGHLLSQETQYF. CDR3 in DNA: TGTGCCAGCAGCCAAGATGGACATTTACTCAGTCAAGAGACCCAGTACTTC.

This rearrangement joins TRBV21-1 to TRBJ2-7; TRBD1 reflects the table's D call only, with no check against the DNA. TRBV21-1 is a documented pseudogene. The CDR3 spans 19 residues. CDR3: CASSKAWAGGQVVSYEQYF. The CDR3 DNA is TGTGCCAGCAGCAAAGCGTGGGCAGGCGGACAGGTAGTCTCCTACGAGCAGTACTTC.

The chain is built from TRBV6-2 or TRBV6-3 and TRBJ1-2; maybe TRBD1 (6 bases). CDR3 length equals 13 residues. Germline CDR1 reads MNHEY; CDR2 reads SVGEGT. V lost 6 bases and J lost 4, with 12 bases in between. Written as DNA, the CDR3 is TGTGCCAGCAGCCCTGACAGGCTCTATGGCTACACCTTC. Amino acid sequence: CASSPDRLYGYTF.

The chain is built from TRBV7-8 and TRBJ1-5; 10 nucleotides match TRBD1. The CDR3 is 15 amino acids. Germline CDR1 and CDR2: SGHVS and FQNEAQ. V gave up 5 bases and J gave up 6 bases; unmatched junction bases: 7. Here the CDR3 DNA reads TGTGCCAGCAGCCGGAACCGGGACAGGGGTCAGCCCCAGCATTTT. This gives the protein CASSRNRDRGQPQHF.

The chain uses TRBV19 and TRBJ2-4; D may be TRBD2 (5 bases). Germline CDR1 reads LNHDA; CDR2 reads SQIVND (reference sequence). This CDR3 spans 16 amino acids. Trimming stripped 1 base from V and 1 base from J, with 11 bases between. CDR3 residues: CASSIGGPGAKNIQYF. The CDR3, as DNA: TGTGCCAGTAGTATAGGAGGGCCTGGGGCCAAAAACATTCAGTACTTC.

CDR3 amino acids: CASSQGSNNEQFF. DNA for the CDR3: TGTGCCAGCAGCCAAGGAAGCAACAATGAGCAGTTCTTC. The chain couples TRBV3-1 (or the pseudogene TRBV3-2) to TRBJ2-1, with D unclear. CDR1 LGHDT and CDR2 YNNKEL come from the germline V gene (reference sequence). The length of the CDR3 is 13 residues. V lost 1 base, J lost 5 bases, and 6 bases lay in between.

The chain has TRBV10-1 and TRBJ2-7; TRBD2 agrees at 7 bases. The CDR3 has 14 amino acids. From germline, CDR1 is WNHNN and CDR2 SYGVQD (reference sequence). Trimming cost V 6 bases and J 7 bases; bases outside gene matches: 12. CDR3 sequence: CASSPRGDLGEQYF. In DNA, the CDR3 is TGCGCCAGCAGCCCCCGGGGGGACCTCGGGGAGCAGTACTTC.

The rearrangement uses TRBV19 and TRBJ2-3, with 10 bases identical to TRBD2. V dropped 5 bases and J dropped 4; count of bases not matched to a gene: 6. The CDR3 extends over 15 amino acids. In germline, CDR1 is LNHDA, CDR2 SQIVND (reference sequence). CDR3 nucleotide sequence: TGTGCCAGTAGTTGGGCTAGCGGGAGATCAGATACGCAGTATTTT. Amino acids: CASSWASGRSDTQYF.

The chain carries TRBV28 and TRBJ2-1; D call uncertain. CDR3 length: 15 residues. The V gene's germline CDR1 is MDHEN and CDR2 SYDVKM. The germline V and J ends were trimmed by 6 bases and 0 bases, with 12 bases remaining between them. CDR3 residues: CASSETPSSYNEQFF. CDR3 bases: TGTGCCAGCAGCGAGACTCCCAGCTCCTACAATGAGCAGTTCTTC.

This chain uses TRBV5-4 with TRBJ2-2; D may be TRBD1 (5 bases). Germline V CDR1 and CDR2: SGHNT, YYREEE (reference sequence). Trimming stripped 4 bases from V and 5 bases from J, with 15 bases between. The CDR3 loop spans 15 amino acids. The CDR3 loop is CASSIHRQGTGELFF. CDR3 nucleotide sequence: TGTGCCAGCAGCATACACAGGCAGGGTACCGGGGAGCTGTTTTTT.

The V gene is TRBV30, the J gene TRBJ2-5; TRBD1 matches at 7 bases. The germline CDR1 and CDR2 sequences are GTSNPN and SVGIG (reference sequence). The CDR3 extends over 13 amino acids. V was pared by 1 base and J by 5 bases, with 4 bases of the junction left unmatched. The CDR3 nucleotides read TGTGCCTGGAGTGGAGGGGGCTGGGAGACCCAGTACTTC. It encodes CAWSGGGWETQYF.

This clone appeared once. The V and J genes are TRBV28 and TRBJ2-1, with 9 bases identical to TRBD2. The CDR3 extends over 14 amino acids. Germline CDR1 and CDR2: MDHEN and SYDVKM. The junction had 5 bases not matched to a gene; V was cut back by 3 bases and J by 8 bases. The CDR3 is CASSLEPSGDEQFF. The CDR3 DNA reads TGTGCCAGCAGTTTGGAACCTAGCGGGGATGAGCAGTTCTTC.

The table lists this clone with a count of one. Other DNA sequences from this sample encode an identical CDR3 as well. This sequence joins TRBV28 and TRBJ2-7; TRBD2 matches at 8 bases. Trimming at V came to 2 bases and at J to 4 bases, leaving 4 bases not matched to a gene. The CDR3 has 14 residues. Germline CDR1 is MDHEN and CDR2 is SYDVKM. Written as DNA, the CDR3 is TGTGCCAGCAGTTTACGGGGGGGGAGTTACGAGCAGTACTTC. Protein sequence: CASSLRGGSYEQYF.

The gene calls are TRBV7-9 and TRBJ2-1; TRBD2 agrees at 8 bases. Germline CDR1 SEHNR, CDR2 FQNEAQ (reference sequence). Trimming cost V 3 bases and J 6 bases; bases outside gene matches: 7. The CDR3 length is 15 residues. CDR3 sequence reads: CASSLIGGVTNEQFF. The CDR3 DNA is TGTGCCAGCAGCTTGATCGGGGGGGTAACCAATGAGCAGTTCTTC.

The DNA of the CDR3 is TGCGCCAGCAGCTTGGCCCAAGGGACAGGTACTAATTCACCCCTCCACTTT. Translation: CASSLAQGTGTNSPLHF. The chain combines TRBV5-1 with TRBJ1-6; 8 bases fit TRBD1. V gave up 0 bases and J gave up 6 bases; unmatched junction bases: 8. The CDR3 totals 17 residues. The germline V gene has CDR1 SGHRS and CDR2 YFSETQ.

CDR3 nucleotides: TGTGCCAGCAGCGGACAGACAAACACTGAAGCTTTCTTT. Translation: CASSGQTNTEAFF. The rearrangement joins TRBV12-3 or TRBV12-4 to TRBJ1-1; possible D gene TRBD1, 6 bases. The CDR3 is 13 residues long. The germline V and J ends were trimmed by 6 bases and 2 bases, with 10 bases remaining between them.

The CDR3 here is CASSPGDGGRWNEQFF. For the CDR3, the DNA is TGTGCCAGCTCACCAGGAGACGGGGGGAGATGGAATGAGCAGTTCTTC. This chain links TRBV18 with TRBJ2-1, with 7 bases lining up with TRBD2. V was pared by 2 bases and J by 7 bases, with 11 bases of the junction left unmatched. The CDR3 is 16 amino acids. Germline-derived CDR1 and CDR2 are KGHSH and LQKENI.

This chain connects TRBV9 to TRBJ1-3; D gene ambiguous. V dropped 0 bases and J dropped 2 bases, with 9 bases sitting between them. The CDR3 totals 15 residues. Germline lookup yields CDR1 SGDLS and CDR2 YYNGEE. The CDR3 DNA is TGTGCCAGCAGCGTAGAAGGCGGGACTGGAAACACCATATATTTT. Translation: CASSVEGGTGNTIYF.